This passage covers 11 T cell receptor beta chains from one sample sequenced in a study of OX40 agonist ivuxolimab in advanced cancers. The receptor library was made with the immunoSEQ multiplex PCR assay. TCRdb obtained this table from immuneACCESS and retained in-frame rearrangements with V and J assigned. These tables miss some clones; where compared with another copy, unresolved V genes account for less than half of the shortfall, and the remainder is unexplained. The sample table holds over 50,000 clones, of which more than 85% were seen once. The ten largest clonotypes hold around 15% of the sample. The sequencing used CD4+ or CD8+ T cells sorted from blood, collected in a trial of the OX40 agonist ivuxolimab. The receptors here all came from an adult with an advanced solid tumor such as melanoma, head and neck, liver or kidney cancer.

In nucleotides, the CDR3 is TGTGCCAGCAGCCAAGCAGGACAGCTGAACACTGAAGCTTTCTTT. It specifies CASSQAGQLNTEAFF. The chain has TRBV14 and TRBJ1-1; the D gene is possibly TRBD1 (6 bases). V lost 1 base and J lost 0, with 9 bases in between. Germline V gene sequence: CDR1 SGHDN, CDR2 FVKESK. There are 15 residues in the CDR3.

The rearrangement joins TRBV9 to TRBJ2-2; unclear D gene. CDR1 and CDR2 from the germline V gene are SGDLS and YYNGEE. CDR3 length: 13 residues. V lost 3 bases and J 7 bases, leaving 10 bases between the germline ends. The CDR3 nucleotides read TGTGCCAGCAGCGCATCGGGTTTCGGGGAGCTGTTTTTT. This encodes CASSASGFGELFF.

V usage is TRBV2 and J usage is TRBJ1-2; 10 bases agree with TRBD1. The CDR3 runs 18 residues. V dropped 5 bases and J dropped 7; count of bases not matched to a gene: 19. Germline assignment: CDR1 SNHLY and CDR2 FYNNEI. This chain's CDR3 is CASSFSPSSGTGVGGYTF. CDR3 nucleotide sequence: TGTGCCAGCAGTTTTTCACCTTCTTCCGGGACAGGGGTGGGTGGCTACACCTTC.

The V and J genes are TRBV11-3 and TRBJ1-3, with no clear D. CDR1 and CDR2 (germline): SGHNT, YENEEA. CDR3 length: 14 residues. V was clipped by 4 bases and J by 0 bases, with 7 bases between them. The CDR3 here is CASSSTTSGNTIYF. CDR3 DNA: TGTGCCAGCAGCTCCACCACCTCTGGAAACACCATATATTTT.

The chain combines TRBV9 with TRBJ2-5; 13 nucleotides match TRBD2. Germline V gives CDR1 SGDLS, CDR2 YYNGEE. The CDR3 spans 17 residues. V gave up 3 bases and J gave up 5 bases; unmatched junction bases: 10. CDR3 nucleotide sequence: TGTGCCAGCAGCGCGGAAGGACTAGCGGGGGTCGGGGAGACCCAGTACTTC. It encodes CASSAEGLAGVGETQYF.

The chain links TRBV6-5 to TRBJ2-7; D unclear. Germline V gene lookup returns CDR1 MNHEY and CDR2 SVGAGI. CDR3 length: 15 residues. V shed 5 bases and J shed 0 bases, with 14 bases lying between them. In DNA, the CDR3 is TGTGCCAGCAGTCAGACCTACCGGAGCTCCTACGAGCAGTACTTC. Its protein product is CASSQTYRSSYEQYF.

V usage is TRBV9 and J usage is TRBJ2-2; D is perhaps TRBD1 or TRBD2 (6 bases each). The V end was cut by 3 bases, the J end by 3 bases, with 9 bases between. This CDR3 has 14 amino acids. CDR1 SGDLS and CDR2 YYNGEE come from the germline V gene. CDR3 protein: CASSEGEDTGELFF. The CDR3 bases are TGTGCCAGCAGCGAGGGGGAGGACACCGGGGAGCTGTTTTTT.

This chain joins TRBV19 and TRBJ1-1; 9 bases align to TRBD1. CDR1 and CDR2 from the germline V gene are LNHDA and SQIVND (reference sequence). The junction had 14 bases not matched to a gene; V was cut back by 5 bases and J by 4 bases. The CDR3 consists of 17 residues. The chain's CDR3 is CASSEGQGGFVFTEAFF. The CDR3 DNA reads as TGTGCCAGTAGTGAGGGACAGGGAGGATTTGTATTCACTGAAGCTTTCTTT.

The chain joins TRBV14 to TRBJ2-4; D is unresolved. In germline, CDR1 is SGHDN, CDR2 FVKESK. V dropped 2 bases and J dropped 3 bases, with 11 bases sitting between them. The CDR3 covers 15 residues. DNA for the CDR3: TGTGCCAGCAGCCAAAACAGTATGGGCAAAAACATTCAGTACTTC. It encodes CASSQNSMGKNIQYF.

The chain is built from TRBV9 and TRBJ2-2; no clear D gene. Trimming pared 8 bases from V and 3 bases from J, leaving 14 bases between. CDR1 and CDR2 (germline): SGDLS, YYNGEE. CDR3 length: 14 amino acids. The CDR3 loop reads CASTTTQDTGELFF. The CDR3 DNA reads as TGTGCCAGTACGACGACCCAAGACACCGGGGAGCTGTTTTTT.

This chain joins TRBV29-1 and TRBJ2-7; a weak D match, TRBD1 (5 bases). CDR1 is SQVTM, CDR2 ANQGSEA, per germline. The CDR3 extends over 14 amino acids. V shed 3 bases and J shed 3 bases, with 15 bases lying between them. In DNA form, the CDR3 reads TGCAGCGTTGACACAGGAATAGAGAACTACGAGCAGTACTTC. Its translation is CSVDTGIENYEQYF.